This entry is about one T cell receptor beta chain. The data are from a study of blood T cell repertoires in COVID-19. Study-wide background: Whether acute or convalescent, the COVID-19 samples came from the United States, Italy and Spain. T cells, B-cell-depleted T cells, or PBMCs provided the cDNA or gDNA that served as material.

Authors' analysis steps: Amplification from reference gene primers served as the basis for estimated nucleated cell counts. TCRdb keeps only in-frame clones here, not all; method: immunoSEQ multiplex PCR. V and J calls and clone size come straight from that table; D and trimming were deduced from the DNA. The data contain around 200,000 clones, 70% to 90% of them seen just once; the ten biggest clones take up 5.5% to 7%. The receptor comes from a man at least 80 years old with acute or convalescent COVID-19. The sample comprised peripheral blood.

The CDR3 protein is CASSMGQATDTQYF. The CDR3 nucleotides read TGTGCCAGTAGTATGGGACAGGCCACAGATACGCAGTATTTT. This chain connects TRBV19 to TRBJ2-3; 8 bases map to TRBD1. This CDR3 is built from 14 residues. The V segment lost 3 bases and the J segment 2 bases; nucleotides outside the gene matches: 1. Germline V gene sequence: CDR1 LNHDA, CDR2 SQIVND (reference sequence).